This T cell receptor (beta chain) was recovered during a study of T cell responses to AZD1222 COVID-19 vaccine. General study findings and limits: None of the repertoires were sampled until the peak T cell response had passed. Increased Spike-specific TCR breadth and depth were observed after two AZD1222 doses. Donors were mostly white British, more females; clonal diversity possibly underestimated.

Sequencing used immunoSEQ multiplex PCR; TCRdb keeps in-frame clones, though not all of them. The sample carries around 110,000 clones, almost 95% recorded once. Pooling was applied to second doses at about 4 or about 12 weeks. The germline V and J ends were trimmed by 4 bases and 10 bases, with 20 bases remaining between them. The CDR3 extends over 15 amino acids. Germline loops: CDR1 KGHSH, CDR2 LQKENI. As regards this clone: Its specificity is not known.

V usage is TRBV18 and J usage is TRBJ1-5, with a possible D match to TRBD1 (5 bases). Source: peripheral blood, taken 28 days after the second AZD1222 dose. The TCR comes from an adult who received the AZD1222 COVID-19 vaccine. CDR3 in DNA: TGTGCCAGCTCACAAAACCGGGACCTATGGGCCCCCCAGCATTTT. Its protein product is CASSQNRDLWAPQHF. The full variable domain, rest sourced from reference TRBV18 and TRBJ1-5, is NAGVMQNPRHLVRRRGQEARLRCSPMKGHSHVYWYRQLPEEGLKFMVYLQKENIIDESGMPKERFSAEFPKEGPSILRIQQVVRGDSAAYFCASSQNRDLWAPQHFGDGTRLSIL.